The rows below give T cell receptor beta chains drawn from one sample of a study of T cell responses to AZD1222 COVID-19 vaccine. Repertoires were generated with immunoSEQ multiplex PCR, while TCRdb's copy carries only in-frame clones and drops some. The data contain 100,000 to 150,000 clones, 88% of them singletons. This specimen consisted of peripheral blood, obtained on day 0 of AZD1222 vaccination. Source of these receptors: an adult in good health. The CDR3 runs from the conserved cysteine through the conserved F or W. A D gene is named only where the DNA matches it firmly. Not all rows give a size; the values are once, few, many and, for expanded clones, a class.

D: .; V: TRBV18; J: TRBJ2-7; size: once; CDR3: CASSPPSGGSGEQYF; DNA: TGTGCCAGCTCACCACCGTCGGGGGGCTCAGGGGAGCAGTACTTC
D: TRBD2; V: TRBV6-5; J: TRBJ2-2; size: .; CDR3: CASSYVAGGTGELFF; DNA: TGTGCCAGCAGTTACGTCGCGGGAGGCACCGGGGAGCTGTTTTTT
D: .; V: TRBV12-3/TRBV12-4; J: TRBJ2-4; size: .; CDR3: CASSFKNIQYF; DNA: TGTGCCAGCAGTTTCAAAAACATTCAGTACTTC
D: .; V: TRBV24-1; J: TRBJ2-3; size: .; CDR3: CATSDLEGVTDTQYF; DNA: TGTGCCACCAGTGATCTCGAGGGGGTAACAGATACGCAGTATTTT
D: .; V: TRBV7-3; J: TRBJ1-2; size: .; CDR3: CASSLPGPGENGYTF; DNA: TGTGCCAGCAGCTTACCTGGTCCGGGAGAAAATGGCTACACCTTC
D: .; V: TRBV7-6; J: TRBJ2-5; size: .; CDR3: CASSDDGEETQYF; DNA: TGTGCCAGCAGCGACGATGGGGAGGAGACCCAGTACTTC
D: .; V: TRBV4-3; J: TRBJ2-3; size: .; CDR3: CASSLLGGEADTQYF; DNA: TGCGCCAGCAGCCTCCTGGGTGGGGAGGCAGATACGCAGTATTTT
D: .; V: TRBV6-4; J: TRBJ2-1; size: .; CDR3: CASSAPGADEQFF; DNA: TGTGCCAGCAGTGCCCCCGGAGCAGATGAGCAGTTCTTC
D: .; V: TRBV29-1; J: TRBJ1-5; size: once; CDR3: CSVGGQLNQPQHF; DNA: TGCAGCGTGGGCGGACAGCTCAATCAGCCCCAGCATTTT
D: .; V: TRBV5-1; J: TRBJ2-7; size: once; CDR3: CASSLVAKGEQYF; DNA: TGCGCCAGCAGCTTGGTGGCCAAGGGGGAGCAGTACTTC
D: .; V: TRBV18; J: TRBJ2-7; size: .; CDR3: CASSFESEQYF; DNA: TGTGCCAGCTCATTCGAAAGCGAGCAGTACTTC
D: .; V: TRBV9; J: TRBJ2-1; size: .; CDR3: CASSVKGIFDEQFF; DNA: TGTGCCAGCAGCGTAAAAGGCATCTTTGATGAGCAGTTCTTC
D: TRBD1; V: TRBV15; J: TRBJ2-1; size: .; CDR3: CATSRTGADEQFF; DNA: TGTGCCACCAGCAGGACAGGGGCGGATGAGCAGTTCTTC
D: TRBD1; V: TRBV9; J: TRBJ1-5; size: .; CDR3: CASSVSGQGDQPQHF; DNA: TGTGCCAGCAGCGTTTCGGGACAGGGCGATCAGCCCCAGCATTTT
D: .; V: TRBV7-8; J: TRBJ1-5; size: .; CDR3: CASLGALGQPQHF; DNA: TGTGCCAGCCTGGGGGCCCTCGGGCAGCCCCAGCATTTT
D: TRBD1; V: TRBV2; J: TRBJ2-2; size: .; CDR3: CASRAQRTGGTGELFF; DNA: TGTGCCAGCAGGGCACAACGGACAGGGGGCACCGGGGAGCTGTTTTTT
D: .; V: TRBV24-1; J: TRBJ2-1; size: .; CDR3: CATSAAGISSYNEQFF; DNA: TGTGCCACCAGTGCCGCCGGAATAAGCTCCTACAATGAGCAGTTCTTC
D: .; V: TRBV7-9; J: TRBJ1-3; size: .; CDR3: CASTTEWDGGGNTIYF; DNA: TGTGCCAGCACCACGGAGTGGGATGGTGGTGGAAACACCATATATTTT
D: .; V: TRBV5-8; J: TRBJ2-5; size: .; CDR3: CASRAVETQYF; DNA: TGTGCCAGCAGGGCGGTAGAGACCCAGTACTTC
D: .; V: TRBV27; J: TRBJ2-7; size: .; CDR3: CASSFIPGGYEQYF; DNA: TGTGCCAGCAGTTTCATCCCCGGGGGCTACGAGCAGTACTTC
D: TRBD1; V: TRBV27; J: TRBJ2-7; size: .; CDR3: CASSLSTGQSSYEQYF; DNA: TGTGCCAGCAGTTTATCAACGGGACAGAGCTCCTACGAGCAGTACTTC
D: .; V: TRBV7-9; J: TRBJ2-2; size: once; CDR3: CASSLQGYGELFF; DNA: TGTGCCAGCAGCTTACAGGGTTACGGGGAGCTGTTTTTT